This TCR beta chain was recovered during a study of molecular identifiers for immune sequencing clone quantification. Whole-study context: Within a replicate experiment, RNA obtained from either about 21,000 or 97,000 naive CD8 cells was divided into five aliquots, and four of those aliquots were then sequenced.

TCRdb passed the PCR reads through MiXCR, listing each CDR3 protein once. This sample carries roughly 320,000 distinct CDR3 sequences, about a quarter of them seen once, and the ten largest clones take around 0.7%. V shed 11 bases and J shed 6 bases, with 16 bases lying between them. Germline lookup yields CDR1 SEHNR and CDR2 FQNEAQ (reference sequence). This CDR3 has 13 residues. Study-wide points: Clones of above 20 RNA copies carried over 99% of effector molecules; in naive cells they carried under 1%. Highly expanded clone sizes could be underestimated by identical TCR molecules sharing a barcode. Spiked Jurkat TCR RNA equivalent to one cell was reportedly detectable in approximately 1 million naive cells.

Note on this clonotype: Its antigen is currently unknown. Just one base apart from a much larger clone, this may be a read error.

V gene TRBV7-9 combines with J gene TRBJ2-2; no reliable D call. The receptor was derived from a human donor in good health. Some libraries in this study had Jurkat cell RNA spiked in. The sample taken for sequencing was naive CD8+ T cells from blood, with Jurkat cell RNA spiked in. This sample's subset: FACS-sorted CD8+CD4-CCR7+CD45RA+ naive T cells. CDR3 coding DNA: TGTGCCGGCCCTGGATCTGGGCCCGGGGAGCTGTTTTTT. It is translated as CAGPGSGPGELFF.